This T cell receptor (beta chain) was documented in a study of blood T cell repertoires in COVID-19. Study at large: The cDNA or gDNA used as material had been derived from T cells, B-cell-depleted T cells, or PBMCs.

This table comes from immunoSEQ multiplex PCR, and its TCRdb copy is limited to in-frame clones, with some not included. The sample holds about 300,000 clones; 86% are singletons and the top ten take around 1.5%. The sequence derives from a woman between 50 and 59 years old with acute or convalescent COVID-19. Sequencing used peripheral blood.

The CDR3 here is CASSRDREGEQYF. Here the CDR3 DNA reads TGCGCCAGTAGCCGGGACAGAGAAGGGGAGCAGTACTTC. The genes are TRBV5-1 and TRBJ2-7; 7 positions match TRBD1. This CDR3 contains 13 residues. Germline loops: CDR1 SGHRS, CDR2 YFSETQ. With V trimmed by 8 bases and J by 7 bases, 12 bases remained unmatched.